These 8 T cell receptor beta chains originate from one sample sequenced in a study of blood T cell repertoires in COVID-19. Generated by immunoSEQ multiplex PCR, the TCRdb table keeps only in-frame clones and is missing some. The top ten clones hold 3% to 4.5% of a sample with roughly 220,000 clones, 65% to 90% of them seen once. Material: PBMCs or T cells enriched from blood (not recorded which). The receptors come from a woman between 35 and 50 years old with acute COVID-19.

The rearrangement uses TRBV27 and TRBJ2-3, with 9 bases identical to TRBD1. After removal of 3 bases from V and 4 bases from J, the junction contained 14 bases not matched to a gene. The CDR3 spans 18 residues. Germline values: CDR1 MNHEY, CDR2 SMNVEV (reference sequence). The CDR3 sequence: CASSFPPRQGETSDTQYF. The CDR3 DNA reads as TGTGCCAGCAGTTTCCCGCCTCGACAGGGGGAAACCTCAGATACGCAGTATTTT.

The V gene is TRBV6-1, the J gene TRBJ1-2; D is possibly TRBD1 (5 bases). This CDR3 has 13 amino acids. Germline loops: CDR1 MNHNS, CDR2 SASEGT. V shed 3 bases and J shed 7 bases, with 12 bases lying between them. The CDR3: CASSDRATAGYTF. DNA of the CDR3: TGTGCCAGCAGTGACAGGGCGACCGCTGGCTACACCTTC.

The chain joins TRBV6-2 or TRBV6-3 to TRBJ2-1; D uncertain. V shed 4 bases and J shed 10 bases, with 8 bases lying between them. The CDR3 has 11 residues. Looked up from germline, CDR1 is MNHEY and CDR2 is SVGEGT. CDR3 in amino acids: CASSFSSEQFF. The CDR3 coding sequence is TGTGCCAGCAGTTTTTCATCCGAGCAGTTCTTC.

The chain employs TRBV6-5 and TRBJ2-2; possible D gene TRBD1, 5 bases. In germline, CDR1 is MNHEY, CDR2 SVGAGI. Trimming cost V 2 bases and J 4 bases, with 14 bases left between them. The CDR3 is made up of 16 amino acids. CDR3: CASSYGVGASTGELFF. In DNA form, the CDR3 reads TGTGCCAGCAGTTACGGTGTTGGGGCGAGCACCGGGGAGCTGTTTTTT.

The rearrangement links TRBV28 to TRBJ2-7, with 8 bases lining up with TRBD2. This CDR3 is 15 amino acids long. From germline, CDR1 is MDHEN and CDR2 SYDVKM. The ends lost 4 bases at V and 0 bases at J; junction bases unmatched: 5. The CDR3: CASSSRGGSSYEQYF. The CDR3 bases are TGTGCCAGCAGTTCCCGCGGGGGGAGCTCCTACGAGCAGTACTTC. Full variable domain (rest looked up from reference TRBV28 and TRBJ2-7): DVKVTQSSRYLVKRTGEKVFLECVQDMDHENMFWYRQDPGLGLRLIYFSYDVKMKEKGDIPEGYSVSREKKERFSLILESASTNQTSMYLCASSSRGGSSYEQYFGPGTRLTVT.

The chain employs TRBV3-1 (or the pseudogene TRBV3-2) and TRBJ2-1, with a tentative D call TRBD1 (6 bases). Germline V gene lookup returns CDR1 LGHDT and CDR2 YNNKEL (reference sequence). Trimming removed 0 bases from V and 4 bases from J, with 10 bases in between. The CDR3 covers 15 residues. CDR3 in DNA: TGTGCCAGCAGCCAAGAGATGGGGGCGTACAATGAGCAGTTCTTC. It is translated as CASSQEMGAYNEQFF.

The V gene is TRBV4-1, the J gene TRBJ2-7; D possibly corresponds to TRBD2 (6 bases). From germline, CDR1 is MGHRA and CDR2 YSYEKL. The CDR3 spans 16 residues. Trimming removed 1 base at V and 3 bases at J, with 16 bases between. The CDR3 loop reads CASSQGPGASGYEQYF. CDR3 DNA: TGCGCCAGCAGCCAAGGGCCGGGAGCCTCGGGCTACGAGCAGTACTTC.

The CDR3 region has the DNA TGTGCCAGCAGCCGCGACAGGGGGTCGAGCAATGAGCAGTTCTTC. Translating it yields CASSRDRGSSNEQFF. The chain joins TRBV6-5 to TRBJ2-1; 9 nucleotides line up with TRBD1. The CDR3 has 15 amino acids. CDR1 is MNHEY and CDR2 is SVGAGI in the germline V gene. V gave up 6 bases and J gave up 6 bases; unmatched junction bases: 9.